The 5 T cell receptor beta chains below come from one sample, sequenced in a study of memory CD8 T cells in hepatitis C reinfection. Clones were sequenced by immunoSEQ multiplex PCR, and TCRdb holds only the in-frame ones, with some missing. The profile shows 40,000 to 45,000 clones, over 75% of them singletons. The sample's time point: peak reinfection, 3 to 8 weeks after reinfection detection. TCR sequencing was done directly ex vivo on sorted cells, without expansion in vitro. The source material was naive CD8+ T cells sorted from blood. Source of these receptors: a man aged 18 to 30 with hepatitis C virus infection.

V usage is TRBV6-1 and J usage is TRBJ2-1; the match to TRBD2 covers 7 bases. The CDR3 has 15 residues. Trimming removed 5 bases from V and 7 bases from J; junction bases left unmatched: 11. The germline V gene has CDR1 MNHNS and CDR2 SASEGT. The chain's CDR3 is CASSFGRPHPNEQFF. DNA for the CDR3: TGTGCCAGCAGTTTCGGGAGGCCCCATCCAAATGAGCAGTTCTTC.

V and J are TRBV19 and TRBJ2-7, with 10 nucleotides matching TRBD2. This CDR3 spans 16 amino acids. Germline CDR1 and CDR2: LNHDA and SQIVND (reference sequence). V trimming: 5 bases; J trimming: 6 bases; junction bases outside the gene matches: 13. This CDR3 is CASSPSGRAGFVEQYF. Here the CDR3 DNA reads TGTGCCAGTAGTCCCAGCGGGAGGGCCGGATTTGTCGAGCAGTACTTC.

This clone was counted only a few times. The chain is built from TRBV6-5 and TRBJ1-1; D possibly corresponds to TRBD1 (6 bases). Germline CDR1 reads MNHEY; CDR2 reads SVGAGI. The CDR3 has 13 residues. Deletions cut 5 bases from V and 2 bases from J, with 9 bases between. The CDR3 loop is CASSTGLNTEAFF. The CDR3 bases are TGTGCCAGCAGTACAGGGTTAAACACTGAAGCTTTCTTT.

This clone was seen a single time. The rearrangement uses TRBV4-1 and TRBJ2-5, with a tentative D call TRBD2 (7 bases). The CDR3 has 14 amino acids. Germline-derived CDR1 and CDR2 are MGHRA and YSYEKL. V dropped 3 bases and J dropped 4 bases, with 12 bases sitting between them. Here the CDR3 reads CASSQLGGGETQYF. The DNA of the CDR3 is TGCGCCAGCAGCCAGTTAGGGGGGGGAGAGACCCAGTACTTC.

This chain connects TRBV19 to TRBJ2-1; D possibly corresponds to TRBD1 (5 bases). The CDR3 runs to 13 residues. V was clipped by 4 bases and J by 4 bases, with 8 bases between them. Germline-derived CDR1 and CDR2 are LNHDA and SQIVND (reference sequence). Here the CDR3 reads CASSTRQYNEQFF. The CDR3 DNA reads TGTGCCAGTAGTACTCGACAGTACAATGAGCAGTTCTTC.